This TCR beta chain emerged from a study of EBV T-cell therapy then PD-1 blockade in nasopharyngeal carcinoma (dated by TCRdb to the early 2020s). What the treatment or condition label conveys for this sample: AdE1-LMPpoly-expanded autologous EBV-specific T-cell therapy followed by anti-PD-1 nivolumab. Genomic DNA was extracted from sorted cells using the Qiagen DNeasy Kit. Deep sequencing of the TCR beta chain was done on the immunoSEQ platform. In the paper's pipeline: The immunoSEQ Analyzer software was used to analyze the repertoire data. Imported from immuneACCESS, the table was reduced by TCRdb to in-frame sequences with V and J called. These copies leave out some clones; in studies compared against another copy, an unresolved V gene accounts for under half, and the cause of the remainder is not known. D and trimming come from the DNA, and the V and J calls and clone size come from that table. The sample includes some 20,000 clones, with approximately 84% observed a single time. The ten largest make up approximately 31% of the sample.

With respect to this clone: Which antigen it targets is not known. The input lacks base qualities; no much larger clone sits a single base away.

The germline V gene yields MNHEY for CDR1 and SVGEGT for CDR2. The CDR3 numbers 14 residues from cysteine through phenylalanine. This entry keeps only the CDR3 DNA: 42 bases, framed from base 1. Deletion took 5 bases off V and 1 base off J, with a span of 11 bases between the germline ends. This specimen was CD8+ T cells from blood, taken between days 55 and 70 from a patient whose treatment included autologous EBV-specific T cells and nivolumab. The sequence derives from a man aged 35 to 55 with nasopharyngeal carcinoma. The V and J genes are TRBV6-2 or TRBV6-3 and TRBJ1-1, with no confident D gene call. The encoded CDR3 is CASSLRRENTEAFF. The DNA sequence is TGTGCCAGCAGTCTTCGACGGGAGAACACTGAAGCTTTCTTT.